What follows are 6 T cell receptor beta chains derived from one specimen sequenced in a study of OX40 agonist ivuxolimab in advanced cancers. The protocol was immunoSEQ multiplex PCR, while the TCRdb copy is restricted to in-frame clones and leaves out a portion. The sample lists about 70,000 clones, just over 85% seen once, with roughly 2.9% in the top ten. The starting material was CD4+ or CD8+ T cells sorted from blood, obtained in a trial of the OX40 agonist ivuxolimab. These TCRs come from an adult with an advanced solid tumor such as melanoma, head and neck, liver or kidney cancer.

CDR3 nucleotide sequence: TGTGCCACCAACAGGGCGAGCACAGATACGCAGTATTTT. Protein sequence: CATNRASTDTQYF. The J gene is TRBJ2-3, the V gene TRBV2; weak D call: TRBD1 (6 bases). The germline V and J ends were trimmed by 10 bases and 0 bases, with 11 bases remaining between them. The germline V gene encodes CDR1 SNHLY and CDR2 FYNNEI. CDR3 length equals 13 residues.

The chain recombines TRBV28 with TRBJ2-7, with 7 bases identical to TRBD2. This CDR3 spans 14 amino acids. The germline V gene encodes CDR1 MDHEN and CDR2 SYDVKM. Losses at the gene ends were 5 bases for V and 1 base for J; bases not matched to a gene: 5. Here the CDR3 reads CASSISGTSYEQYF. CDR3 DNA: TGTGCCAGCAGTATCAGCGGGACGTCCTACGAGCAGTACTTC.

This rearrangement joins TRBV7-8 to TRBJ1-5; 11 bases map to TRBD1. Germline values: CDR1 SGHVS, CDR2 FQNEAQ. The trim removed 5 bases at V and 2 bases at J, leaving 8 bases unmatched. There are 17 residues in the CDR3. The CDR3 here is CASSLRGQGAGNQPQHF. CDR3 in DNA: TGTGCCAGCAGCCTTCGAGGACAGGGGGCGGGCAATCAGCCCCAGCATTTT.

In DNA form, the CDR3 reads TGTGCCAGCAGCGACGCAGGGCGAGGCGTTGAAAAACTGTTTTTT. Translation gives CASSDAGRGVEKLFF. V gene TRBV5-4 combines with J gene TRBJ1-4, with D maybe TRBD1 (5 bases). Trimming removed 4 bases from V and 7 bases from J, with 17 bases in between. Per germline, CDR1 SGHNT and CDR2 YYREEE (reference sequence). The length of the CDR3 is 15 residues.

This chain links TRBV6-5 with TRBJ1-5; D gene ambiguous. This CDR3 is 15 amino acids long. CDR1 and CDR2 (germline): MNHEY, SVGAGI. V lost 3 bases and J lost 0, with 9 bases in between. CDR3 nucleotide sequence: TGTGCCAGCAGTTATTCGCTCGATAGCAATCAGCCCCAGCATTTT. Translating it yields CASSYSLDSNQPQHF.

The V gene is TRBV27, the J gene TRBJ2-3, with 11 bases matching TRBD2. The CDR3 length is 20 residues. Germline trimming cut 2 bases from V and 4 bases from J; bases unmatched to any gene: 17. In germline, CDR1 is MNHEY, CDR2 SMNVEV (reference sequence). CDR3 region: CASSLEGLAATLLRPDTQYF. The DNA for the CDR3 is TGTGCCAGCAGTTTAGAGGGACTAGCGGCCACCCTCCTCCGTCCAGATACGCAGTATTTT.